This TCR beta chain was observed in a study of T-cell reconstitution after alpha-beta-depleted transplantation in children. Germline CDR1 and CDR2: SGHRS and YFSETQ. Trimming took off 4 bases at V and 0 bases at J, with 11 bases between the two ends. CDR3 size: 14 residues. A TCRbeta library incorporating unique molecular identifiers was prepared. TCRdb itself ran the PCR reads through MiXCR, one entry per CDR3 protein. The table shows around 440,000 distinct CDR3 sequences, with over 9.5% occurring only once. Study outcomes and limitations: High day-60 TCRbeta diversity in some patients came from surviving recipient T cells and thymic progenitors.

This clonotype appeared a few times. What it binds is not known. Source: PBMCs, taken before TCRalphabeta/CD19-depleted stem cell transplant. The rearrangement uses TRBV5-1 and TRBJ2-7, with a tentative D call TRBD1 (7 bases). The receptor was derived from a child aged 2 to 10 with inherited bone marrow failure, due to receive a stem cell transplant. The CDR3 nucleotides are TGCGCCAGCAGCGCGGGACAGTACTCCTACGAGCAGTACTTC. Translating it yields CASSAGQYSYEQYF.